This T cell receptor (beta chain) stems from a study of shared clonotypes between healthy human individuals. About the research overall: Contributing individuals were a couple of females and three males aged 18 to 49.

The deep-level immunoSEQ assay was used. Several immunoSEQ plates received, in even portions, the genomic DNA of each subset. The protocol was immunoSEQ multiplex PCR, while the TCRdb copy is restricted to in-frame clones and leaves out a portion. The data contain fewer than 600,000 clones, around 77% of them singletons. CDR3 length equals 14 residues. Per the germline V gene, CDR1 is MDHEN and CDR2 is SYDVKM. V was clipped by 7 bases and J by 6 bases, with 16 bases between them. Within Nashville, Tennessee resided all donors, each a Caucasian adult. The sample consisted of PBMCs. The chain is built from TRBV28 and TRBJ1-5, with a possible D match to TRBD1 (6 bases). This clonotype was obtained from a woman in her forties in good health. Some clones in this sample may be carry-over from other donors' samples. The CDR3 region is CASIQSGVGQPQHF. Written as DNA, the CDR3 is TGTGCCAGCATTCAATCAGGGGTGGGTCAGCCCCAGCATTTT. Using reference TRBV28 and TRBJ1-5 for the parts outside the CDR3, the full variable domain is DVKVTQSSRYLVKRTGEKVFLECVQDMDHENMFWYRQDPGLGLRLIYFSYDVKMKEKGDIPEGYSVSREKKERFSLILESASTNQTSMYLCASIQSGVGQPQHFGDGTRLSIL.